The 5 T cell receptor beta chains below were found in one sample sequenced in a study of T-cell memory formation after mild COVID-19. TCRdb redid the calling of the 5' RACE reads with MiXCR, one entry per CDR3 protein. The sample includes about 250,000 distinct CDR3 sequences, about 16% seen only once; the top ten take over 2%. The sequenced sample consisted of PBMCs or a T cell subset sorted from them (not recorded which). These receptors all come from an adult woman who had mild COVID-19 (a few samples of this study predate the infection). Cell type and time point are not known.

This clonotype was counted between two and nine times. The chain employs TRBV7-3 and TRBJ2-1; D gene unclear. The CDR3 is 12 amino acids. Germline V lookup: CDR1 SGHTA, CDR2 FQGTGA. V was pared by 6 bases and J by 10 bases, with 13 bases between. In DNA, the CDR3 is TGTGCCAGCAGTCATATCCAGGACGAGCAGTTCTTC. Its protein product is CASSHIQDEQFF.

V and J are TRBV9 and TRBJ2-1, with 14 bases lining up with TRBD2. Per germline, CDR1 SGDLS and CDR2 YYNGEE. J was trimmed by 2 bases and V by 0 bases; bases with no gene match: 16. The CDR3 totals 22 residues. CDR3 bases: TGTGCCAGCAGCGTAGCCCTGGGACTAGCGGGGGAGAGCGACCGGACCTACAATGAGCAGTTCTTC. Amino acid sequence: CASSVALGLAGESDRTYNEQFF.

This chain connects TRBV30 to TRBJ2-7; possibly TRBD1 or TRBD2 for D (6 bases each). V lost 7 bases and J 5 bases, leaving 15 bases between the germline ends. Germline V gene lookup returns CDR1 GTSNPN and CDR2 SVGIG (reference sequence). The CDR3 loop spans 12 amino acids. The DNA of the CDR3 is TGTGCCTTCTCCCCTAGGGGGGACGAGCAGTACTTC. Protein sequence: CAFSPRGDEQYF.

This clonotype was picked up many times. The chain is built from TRBV29-1 and TRBJ2-3, with 8 bases that match TRBD1. Per the germline V gene, CDR1 is SQVTM and CDR2 is ANQGSEA. The V gene end was trimmed by 6 bases and the J gene end by 4 bases; junction bases not matched to a gene: 3. The CDR3 runs 12 residues. In DNA, the CDR3 is TGCAGCGTGACAGGGGACGCAGATACGCAGTATTTT. Translated, it gives CSVTGDADTQYF.

The chain recombines TRBV7-2 with TRBJ2-5; D is perhaps TRBD1 (5 bases). This CDR3 is built from 13 residues. Per germline, CDR1 SGHTA and CDR2 FQGNSA. The V gene lost 5 bases and the J gene lost 4 bases, with 11 bases spanning the gap. The CDR3 spells CASSHDRGETQYF. The CDR3 DNA follows: TGTGCCAGCAGCCATGACAGAGGAGAGACCCAGTACTTC.